These 27 T cell receptor beta chains share one sample of origin, sequenced in a study of low-dose radiotherapy and immunotherapy resistance in tumors. First-strand cDNA relied on TRAV- and TRBV-specific primers spanning alpha and beta chains. Over roughly 20 PCR cycles, TCRs were amplified from a constant-region primer and V-primer adapter. One entry per CDR3 protein results from TCRdb running MiXCR on the reads. There are fewer than 20,000 distinct CDR3 sequences in the sample; around 72% occur only once, and roughly 11% lies in the top ten. The receptors originated from a human donor with advanced metastatic prostate, ovarian, gallbladder or colorectal cancer (not recorded which). This table probably holds off-target reads from a library built for another chain.

The V call is TRBV6-1, the J call TRBJ2-7; the match to TRBD1 covers 12 bases. The CDR3 covers 14 residues. The germline V gene has CDR1 MNHNS and CDR2 SASEGT. The J segment lost 9 bases and the V segment lost 2 bases, leaving 5 bases of the junction unmatched. The CDR3 bases are TGTGCCAGCAGTGAATCGGGACAGGGGGCACCGCAGTACTTC. Translated: CASSESGQGAPQYF.

This chain links TRBV7-6 with TRBJ2-1; TRBD2 matches at 11 bases. The germline gives CDR1 SGHVS, CDR2 FNYEAQ. CDR3 length: 19 amino acids. Trimming at V came to 6 bases and at J to 8 bases, leaving 21 bases not matched to a gene. The CDR3 DNA is TGTGCCAGCAGTCCCGCCACCGGAGTAGCGGGAGGGGTTCAGGATGAGCAGTTCTTC. Its translation: CASSPATGVAGGVQDEQFF. Together with reference TRBV7-6 and TRBJ2-1, the CDR3 gives the full variable domain: GAGVSQSPRYKVTKRGQDVALRCDPISGHVSLYWYRQALGQGPEFLTYFNYEAQQDKSGLPNDRFSAERPEGSISTLTIQRTEQRDSAMYRCASSPATGVAGGVQDEQFFGPGTRLTVL.

CDR3 sequence reads: CASGLGRAGATQETQYF. CDR3 coding DNA: TGTGCTAGTGGTTTGGGTCGGGCAGGGGCCACCCAAGAGACCCAGTACTTC. The J gene is TRBJ2-5, the V gene TRBV12-5; the D gene is possibly TRBD1 (6 bases). The CDR3 length is 17 residues. The germline V and J ends were trimmed by 1 base and 1 base, with 16 bases remaining between them. CDR1 is LGHNT, CDR2 FRNRAP, per germline.

The chain uses TRBV28 and TRBJ1-5; no reliable D call. Trimming removed 7 bases from V and 8 bases from J, with 12 bases in between. Germline V gene data show CDR1 as MDHEN and CDR2 as SYDVKM. CDR3 size: 12 residues. The CDR3 loop is CASKPEKKPQHF. CDR3 nucleotides: TGTGCCAGCAAACCTGAAAAGAAGCCCCAGCATTTT.

The V and J genes are TRBV5-5 and TRBJ1-1; D may be TRBD1 (6 bases). Trimming shortened V by 4 bases and J by 1 base, and 14 bases separated the two germline ends. This CDR3 contains 15 residues. CDR1 and CDR2 (germline): SGHKS, YYEKEE (reference sequence). CDR3 sequence: CASSGEQGGNTEAFF. CDR3 DNA sequence: TGTGCCAGCAGCGGGGAACAGGGCGGGAACACTGAAGCTTTCTTT.

The rearrangement links TRBV20-1 to TRBJ2-1, with TRBD2 matching 8 bases. Germline trimming cut 4 bases from V and 6 bases from J; bases unmatched to any gene: 11. The germline CDR1 and CDR2 sequences are DFQATT and SNEGSKA (reference sequence). CDR3 length equals 15 residues. CDR3 in amino acids: CSANPPRTSINEQFF. DNA for the CDR3: TGCAGTGCTAACCCGCCAAGGACTAGCATCAATGAGCAGTTCTTC.

The chain couples TRBV6-2 or TRBV6-3 to TRBJ1-5; D is uncertain. Germline assignment: CDR1 MNHEY and CDR2 SVGEGT. CDR3 length: 17 amino acids. The V and J ends lost 5 bases and 0 bases respectively, with 17 bases between them. The CDR3 is CASSDYGIVGSNQPQHF. The CDR3 DNA reads as TGTGCCAGCAGTGATTATGGTATAGTAGGTAGCAATCAGCCCCAGCATTTT.

This clonotype came up once. The V gene is TRBV13, the J gene TRBJ1-1; 7 bases are a match to TRBD1. The CDR3 is 14 residues long. The junction had 1 base not matched to a gene; V was cut back by 2 bases and J by 1 base. Germline lookup yields CDR1 PRHDT and CDR2 FYEKMQ (reference sequence). In DNA form, the CDR3 reads TGTGCCAGCAGCTTACGACAGGGGAACACTGAAGCTTTCTTT. Its protein is CASSLRQGNTEAFF.

The V and J genes are TRBV29-1 and TRBJ2-4; D assignment may be TRBD1 or TRBD2 (5 bases each). The CDR3 runs 13 residues. The germline V gene encodes CDR1 SQVTM and CDR2 ANQGSEA. Between the trimmed V and J ends, which lost 6 bases and 7 bases, there was a span of 16 bases. This CDR3 reads CSVALLEGNIQYF. CDR3 in DNA: TGCAGCGTCGCACTTCTCGAGGGGAACATTCAGTACTTC.

The V and J genes are TRBV28 and TRBJ2-2; D might be TRBD1 or TRBD2, each matching 6 bases. This CDR3 region has 15 residues. Germline lookup yields CDR1 MDHEN and CDR2 SYDVKM. V lost 3 bases and J lost 9, with 17 bases in between. CDR3 protein: CASSFGGHLGRELFF. In DNA form, the CDR3 reads TGTGCCAGCAGTTTTGGGGGGCACTTGGGGCGGGAGCTGTTTTTT.

This chain connects TRBV21-1 to TRBJ2-5. TRBV21-1 is an annotated pseudogene. The CDR3 spans 11 residues. In DNA, the CDR3 is TGTGCCAGCAGCAAATGGCCGACCCAGTACTTC. Its protein product is CASSKWPTQYF.

The V gene is TRBV5-1, the J gene TRBJ1-1; D call uncertain. Deletions cut 4 bases from V and 2 bases from J, with 15 bases between. Germline V gene data show CDR1 as SGHRS and CDR2 as YFSETQ. The CDR3 runs 15 residues. DNA of the CDR3: TGCGCCAGCAGCCCCCTTGGTGGGGTAAACACTGAAGCTTTCTTT. It yields the protein CASSPLGGVNTEAFF.

V is TRBV29-1 and J is TRBJ2-7, with 12 positions matching TRBD1. CDR1 is SQVTM, CDR2 ANQGSEA, per germline. Trimming removed 6 bases from V and 5 bases from J; junction bases left unmatched: 8. The CDR3 is 14 residues long. The CDR3 protein is CSVTGGTGGHEQYF. Written as DNA, the CDR3 is TGCAGCGTGACCGGGGGGACAGGGGGCCACGAGCAGTACTTC.

The chain combines TRBV5-8 with TRBJ2-3, with D possibly TRBD2 on 5 matching bases. This CDR3 region has 14 residues. Germline-derived CDR1 and CDR2 are SGHTS and YDEGEE. The V and J ends lost 4 bases and 5 bases respectively, with 14 bases between them. The CDR3 nucleotides are TGTGCCAGCAGCCTCGGGATCACACGAGATACGCAGTATTTT. It translates to CASSLGITRDTQYF.

V usage is TRBV9 and J usage is TRBJ1-3, with 7 nucleotides matching TRBD1. The CDR3 totals 14 residues. Germline V CDR1 and CDR2: SGDLS, YYNGEE. V shed 6 bases and J 1 base; nucleotides not matched to a gene: 4. The CDR3 nucleotides are TGTGCCAGCACAGGGACAGAATCTGGAAACACCATATATTTT. Protein sequence: CASTGTESGNTIYF.

J is TRBJ1-5 and V is TRBV28, with TRBD1 identical over 7 bases. The CDR3 has 17 residues. Germline-derived CDR1 and CDR2 are MDHEN and SYDVKM. The V segment lost 1 base and the J segment 2 bases; nucleotides outside the gene matches: 8. The CDR3 sequence is CASSLSAGGIGNQPQHF. DNA of the CDR3: TGTGCCAGCAGTTTATCGGCAGGGGGAATAGGCAATCAGCCCCAGCATTTT. Looking up the rest from reference TRBV28 and TRBJ1-5 gives the full variable domain: DVKVTQSSRYLVKRTGEKVFLECVQDMDHENMFWYRQDPGLGLRLIYFSYDVKMKEKGDIPEGYSVSREKKERFSLILESASTNQTSMYLCASSLSAGGIGNQPQHFGDGTRLSIL.

Comment on this clonotype: The junction and the germline gene differ at one end; a read error may be behind it. The rearrangement uses TRBV5-5 and TRBJ1-5, with a weak D call TRBD1 (5 bases). The length of the CDR3 is 14 residues. Per the germline V gene, CDR1 is SGHKS and CDR2 is YYEKEE (reference sequence). The DNA for the CDR3 is TGTGCCAGCAGCTTGGGGTCCGGGACCCAGCGCCAGCATTTT. This codes for CASSLGSGTQRQHF. The complete variable domain, with remaining parts taken from reference TRBV5-5 and TRBJ1-5, reads DAGVTQSPTHLIKTRGQQVTLRCSPISGHKSVSWYQQVLGQGPQFIFQYYEKEERGRGNFPDRFSARQFPNYSSELNVNALLLGDSALYLCASSLGSGTQRQHFGDGTRLSIL.

The chain uses TRBV7-2 and TRBJ1-1; tentatively, D is TRBD1 (6 bases). CDR3 length: 14 residues. V was shortened by 1 base and J by 6 bases, with 12 bases between the two germline ends. Germline values: CDR1 SGHTA, CDR2 FQGNSA. As DNA, the CDR3 is TGTGCCAGCAGCTTAGACGGGGGGCTCGCTGAAGCTTTCTTT. Residues: CASSLDGGLAEAFF.

This clonotype was seen just once. The V and J genes are TRBV5-1 and TRBJ2-6; D is possibly TRBD1 (6 bases). Trimming pared 4 bases from V and 0 bases from J, leaving 20 bases between. This CDR3 is 19 amino acids long. Germline CDR1 is SGHRS and CDR2 is YFSETQ. In nucleotides, the CDR3 is TGCGCCAGCAGCCACGATACAAACACAGGGTCCTCTGGGGCCAACGTCCTGACTTTC. This codes for CASSHDTNTGSSGANVLTF.

J is TRBJ2-1 and V is TRBV6-2 or TRBV6-3; D gene unclear. The CDR3 totals 15 residues. Germline V gene sequence: CDR1 MNHEY, CDR2 SVGEGT. Trimming cost V 6 bases and J 1 base, with 13 bases left between them. For the CDR3, the DNA is TGTGCCAGCAGCGGGTCGGGTTTTTCCTACAATGAGCAGTTCTTC. Its translation: CASSGSGFSYNEQFF.

The chain uses TRBV5-1 and TRBJ1-1, with a possible D match to TRBD1 (5 bases). CDR3 length: 17 residues. Germline V gene data show CDR1 as SGHRS and CDR2 as YFSETQ. V was cut by 4 bases and J by 4 bases, with 23 bases left in between. The CDR3 DNA reads TGCGCCAGCAGCACCCTCGGCGCCGGGGCGTTGAGCACTGAAGCTTTCTTT. The encoded protein is CASSTLGAGALSTEAFF.

The V and J genes are TRBV14 and TRBJ2-2; possible D gene TRBD1, 6 bases. V was shortened by 3 bases and J by 6 bases, with 23 bases between the two germline ends. Germline V gene sequence: CDR1 SGHDN, CDR2 FVKESK. The CDR3 is 18 residues long. Written as DNA, the CDR3 is TGTGCCAGCAGCCATCCGGGACAAAATCTCTTGGGATCCGGGGAGCTGTTTTTT. This encodes CASSHPGQNLLGSGELFF.

This chain connects TRBV5-1 to TRBJ1-5; D gene ambiguous. V gave up 3 bases and J gave up 1 base, with 11 bases separating them. There are 15 residues in the CDR3. CDR1 and CDR2 (germline): SGHRS, YFSETQ. The CDR3: CASSSDGGSNQPQHF. The CDR3 bases are TGCGCCAGCAGCTCGGACGGCGGGAGCAATCAGCCCCAGCATTTT.

The CDR3 coding sequence is TGCAGCGTTGTAATGGGACTACGGAGCGGGGGGACCCAGTACTTC. Its translation is CSVVMGLRSGGTQYF. The chain recombines TRBV29-1 with TRBJ2-5; 8 nucleotides align to TRBD2. Germline trimming cut 4 bases from V and 7 bases from J; bases unmatched to any gene: 14. CDR1 and CDR2 from the germline V gene are SQVTM and ANQGSEA. The CDR3 sequence is 15 residues long. The full variable domain, its missing parts supplied by reference TRBV29-1 and TRBJ2-5, is SAVISQKPSRDICQRGTSLTIQCQVDSQVTMMFWYRQQPGQSLTLIATANQGSEATYESGFVIDKFPISRPNLTFSTLTVSNMSPEDSSIYLCSVVMGLRSGGTQYFGPGTRLLVL.

In nucleotides, the CDR3 is TGCAGCGTTGTGCCGGGGAGCACTGAAGCTTTCTTT. Its protein is CSVVPGSTEAFF. This sequence joins TRBV29-1 and TRBJ1-1; D gene ambiguous. The CDR3 runs to 12 residues. The V gene's germline CDR1 is SQVTM and CDR2 ANQGSEA. Between the trimmed V and J ends, which lost 4 bases and 4 bases, there was a span of 10 bases.

J is TRBJ2-1 and V is TRBV28; 7 nucleotides agree with TRBD2. This CDR3 contains 14 residues. CDR1 and CDR2 from the germline V gene are MDHEN and SYDVKM. The V and J ends lost 7 bases and 9 bases, in that order; junction bases with no gene match: 12. The CDR3, as DNA: TGTGCCAGCATCTGGGGGGGAGGTCTGGGTGAGCAGTTCTTC. As protein: CASIWGGGLGEQFF.

The genes are TRBV6-1 and TRBJ2-5; 7 bases align to TRBD1. V lost 5 bases to trimming and J lost 0 bases; unmatched junction nucleotides: 3. Germline-derived CDR1 and CDR2 are MNHNS and SASEGT. The CDR3 spans 14 residues. CDR3 region: CASSLTGYQETQYF. CDR3 DNA sequence: TGTGCCAGCAGTCTGACAGGGTACCAAGAGACCCAGTACTTC.